This section outlines one T cell receptor (beta chain) sequence together with its context. The data stem from a study of coeliac disease. Germline values: CDR1 MNHEY, CDR2 SMNVEV (reference sequence). V shed 4 bases, J shed 6 bases, and the junction held 12 bases outside the gene matches. This CDR3 region has 16 residues. Sequencing was performed with immunoSEQ multiplex PCR; in TCRdb, only in-frame clones are kept and a portion is missing. The table has approximately 4,600 clones, 69% seen once; the top ten hold approximately 15%. What was sequenced was lymphocytes from the gut lamina propria. The chain employs TRBV27 and TRBJ2-1; TRBD2 aligns across 7 bases. The clonotype originates from a woman aged 40 to 50. The DNA for the CDR3 is TGTGCCAGCAGTTCTCACAAACCGGGAGGCGGCAATGAGCAGTTCTTC. Its translation is CASSSHKPGGGNEQFF.